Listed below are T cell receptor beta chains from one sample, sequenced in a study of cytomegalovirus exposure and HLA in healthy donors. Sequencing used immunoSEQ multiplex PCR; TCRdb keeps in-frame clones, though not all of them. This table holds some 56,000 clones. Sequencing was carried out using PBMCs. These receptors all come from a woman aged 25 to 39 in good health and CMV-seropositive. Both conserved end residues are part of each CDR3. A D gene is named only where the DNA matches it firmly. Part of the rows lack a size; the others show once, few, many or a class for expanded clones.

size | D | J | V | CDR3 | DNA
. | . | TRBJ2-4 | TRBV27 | CASSLSQGRGNIQYF | TGTGCCAGCAGTTTATCGCAGGGCCGGGGGAACATTCAGTACTTC
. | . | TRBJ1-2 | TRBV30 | CAWSENREGYTF | TGTGCCTGGAGTGAAAACAGGGAAGGCTACACCTTC
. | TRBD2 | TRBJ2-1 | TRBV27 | CATRTSGGATPNEQFF | TGTGCCACCAGGACTAGCGGGGGGGCGACTCCCAATGAGCAGTTCTTC
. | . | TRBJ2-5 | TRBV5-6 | CASSLSGAQYF | TGTGCCAGCAGCCTGTCAGGGGCCCAGTACTTC
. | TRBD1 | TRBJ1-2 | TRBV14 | CASSQAQGAGGYTF | TGTGCCAGCAGCCAAGCACAGGGGGCGGGTGGCTACACCTTC
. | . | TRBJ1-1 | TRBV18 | CASSSQGSTEAFF | TGTGCCAGCTCATCGCAGGGGAGCACTGAAGCTTTCTTT
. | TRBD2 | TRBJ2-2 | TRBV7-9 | CASSGGLANTGELFF | TGTGCCAGCAGCGGGGGACTAGCTAACACCGGGGAGCTGTTTTTT
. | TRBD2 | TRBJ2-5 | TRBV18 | CASSPSALAGPKETQYF | TGTGCCAGCTCACCATCGGCACTAGCGGGGCCTAAAGAGACCCAGTACTTC
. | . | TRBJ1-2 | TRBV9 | CASSPGPGEDYGYTF | TGTGCCAGCAGCCCGGGGCCGGGGGAGGACTATGGCTACACCTTC
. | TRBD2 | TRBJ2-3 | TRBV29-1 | CSVGGLAGKDTQYF | TGCAGCGTTGGCGGACTAGCGGGGAAGGATACGCAGTATTTT
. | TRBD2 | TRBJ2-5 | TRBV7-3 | CASSIGLAGHQETQYF | TGTGCCAGCAGCATCGGACTAGCGGGGCACCAAGAGACCCAGTACTTC
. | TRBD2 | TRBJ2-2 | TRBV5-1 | CASSVRLAQGGELFF | TGCGCCAGCAGCGTGCGACTAGCGCAGGGCGGGGAGCTGTTTTTT
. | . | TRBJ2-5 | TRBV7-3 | CASSLGGAPQETQYF | TGTGCCAGCAGCTTAGGGGGGGCCCCGCAGGAGACCCAGTACTTC
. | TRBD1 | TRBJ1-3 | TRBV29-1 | CSVSTGGENNIYF | TGCAGCGTTTCCACAGGGGGCGAGAACAACATATATTTT
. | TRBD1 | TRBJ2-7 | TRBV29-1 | CSVVGQGASGEQYF | TGCAGCGTTGTAGGACAGGGGGCGTCTGGCGAGCAGTACTTC
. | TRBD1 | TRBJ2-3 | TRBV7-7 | CASSFVTGANTDTQYF | TGTGCTAGCAGCTTTGTGACAGGGGCGAACACAGATACGCAGTATTTT
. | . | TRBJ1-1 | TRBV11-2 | CASSPSVTEAFF | TGTGCCAGCAGCCCATCGGTGACTGAAGCTTTCTTT
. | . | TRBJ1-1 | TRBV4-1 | CASSQGGSEAFF | TGCGCCAGCAGCCAGGGAGGTTCTGAAGCTTTCTTT
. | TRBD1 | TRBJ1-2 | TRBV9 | CASSVGGQGNGYTF | TGTGCCAGCAGCGTAGGGGGACAGGGGAATGGCTACACCTTC
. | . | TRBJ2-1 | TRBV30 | CAWSPRTRSDNEQFF | TGTGCCTGGAGTCCCCGGACACGGTCCGACAATGAGCAGTTCTTC
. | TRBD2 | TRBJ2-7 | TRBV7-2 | CASSSSGTSGRYEQYF | TGTGCCAGCAGCTCATCCGGGACTAGCGGGCGCTACGAGCAGTACTTC
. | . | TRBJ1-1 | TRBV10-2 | CASSERRNTEAFF | TGCGCCAGCAGTGAAAGGAGGAACACTGAAGCTTTCTTT
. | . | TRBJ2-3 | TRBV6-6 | CAISEDTSYTDTQYF | TGTGCCATCAGCGAGGACACCTCATACACAGATACGCAGTATTTT
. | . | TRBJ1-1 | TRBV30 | CAWSPGQPNTEAFF | TGTGCCTGGAGTCCAGGACAGCCGAACACTGAAGCTTTCTTT
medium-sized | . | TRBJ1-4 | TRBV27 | CASSLRGQGREKLFF | TGTGCCAGCAGCCTAAGAGGCCAGGGGCGCGAAAAACTGTTTTTT
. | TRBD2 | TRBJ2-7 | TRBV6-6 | CASSYLGLPYEQYF | TGTGCCAGCAGTTACTTGGGACTACCGTACGAGCAGTACTTC
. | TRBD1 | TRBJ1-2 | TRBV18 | CASSPGTGTNYGYTF | TGTGCCAGCTCACCAGGGACAGGGACTAACTATGGCTACACCTTC
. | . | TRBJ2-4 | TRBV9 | CASSLSPGAKNIQYF | TGTGCCAGCAGCCTCTCTCCGGGGGCCAAAAACATTCAGTACTTC
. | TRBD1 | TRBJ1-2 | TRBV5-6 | CASSFWDRVELDGYTF | TGTGCCAGCAGCTTTTGGGACAGGGTGGAACTAGATGGCTACACCTTC
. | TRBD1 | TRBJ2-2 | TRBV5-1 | CASSFTGTGNTGELFF | TGCGCCAGCAGCTTCACCGGGACAGGGAACACCGGGGAGCTGTTTTTT
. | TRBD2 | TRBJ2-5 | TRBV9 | CASSVGEAGEWETQYF | TGTGCCAGCAGCGTAGGAGAAGCGGGAGAGTGGGAGACCCAGTACTTC
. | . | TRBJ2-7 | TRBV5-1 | CASSLAESGYEQYF | TGCGCCAGCAGCTTGGCCGAGTCCGGCTACGAGCAGTACTTC
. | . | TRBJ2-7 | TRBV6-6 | CATDTGDEQYF | TGTGCCACCGACACAGGTGACGAGCAGTACTTC
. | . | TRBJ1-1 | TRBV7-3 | CASSLIPQGTEAFF | TGTGCCAGCAGCTTAATCCCCCAGGGGACTGAAGCTTTCTTT
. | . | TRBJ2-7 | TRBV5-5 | CASSLTSSYEQYF | TGTGCCAGCAGCTTGACCAGCTCCTACGAGCAGTACTTC
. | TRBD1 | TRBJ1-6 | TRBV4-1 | CASSQENRGISPLHF | TGCGCCAGCAGCCAAGAGAACAGGGGGATATCACCCCTCCACTTT
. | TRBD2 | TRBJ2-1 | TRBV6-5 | CASTRSGRGYNEQFF | TGTGCCAGCACCCGGAGCGGGAGAGGATACAATGAGCAGTTCTTC
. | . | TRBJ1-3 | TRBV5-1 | CASSPDTAGNTIYF | TGCGCCAGCAGCCCGGACACCGCTGGAAACACCATATATTTT
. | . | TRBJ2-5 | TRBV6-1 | CASSELEETQYF | TGTGCCAGCAGTGAACTAGAAGAGACCCAGTACTTC
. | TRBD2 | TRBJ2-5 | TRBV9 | CASSVGGGPGTISQETQYF | TGTGCCAGCAGCGTAGGGGGGGGACCCGGGACGATCTCTCAAGAGACCCAGTACTTC
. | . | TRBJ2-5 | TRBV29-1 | CSVEAPAQTSSGETQYF | TGCAGCGTTGAAGCTCCCGCACAAACGTCCAGTGGAGAGACCCAGTACTTC
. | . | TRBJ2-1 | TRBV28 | CASLDSYNEQFF | TGTGCCTCACTCGACAGTTACAATGAGCAGTTCTTC
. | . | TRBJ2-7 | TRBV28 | CASSPGQQEVYEQYF | TGTGCCAGCAGTCCGGGCCAGCAGGAGGTCTACGAGCAGTACTTC
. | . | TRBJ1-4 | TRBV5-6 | CASSRGGPGDVDEKLFF | TGTGCCAGCAGCCGCGGGGGTCCCGGAGATGTTGATGAAAAACTGTTTTTT
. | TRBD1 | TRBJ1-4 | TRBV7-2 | CASSVWDREDEKLFF | TGTGCCAGCAGCGTCTGGGACAGGGAGGACGAAAAACTGTTTTTT
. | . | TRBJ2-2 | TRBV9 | CASSVMGAGHTGELFF | TGTGCCAGCAGCGTAATGGGAGCGGGCCATACCGGGGAGCTGTTTTTT
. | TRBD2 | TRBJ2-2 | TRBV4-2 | CASSLGGAGGELFF | TGTGCCAGCAGCCTCGGGGGGGCCGGCGGGGAGCTGTTTTTT
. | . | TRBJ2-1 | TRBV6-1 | CASSAKINLSQGRNEQFF | TGTGCCAGCAGTGCCAAGATTAATCTTTCGCAGGGTAGAAATGAGCAGTTCTTC
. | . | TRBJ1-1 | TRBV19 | CASSMRADTEAFF | TGTGCCAGTAGTATGAGGGCGGACACTGAAGCTTTCTTT
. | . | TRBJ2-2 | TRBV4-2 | CASSLATIAGELFF | TGTGCCAGCAGCCTAGCTACGATAGCCGGGGAGCTGTTTTTT
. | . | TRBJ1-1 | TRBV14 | CASSPAGTKNTEAFF | TGTGCCAGCAGCCCGGCCGGGACAAAGAACACTGAAGCTTTCTTT
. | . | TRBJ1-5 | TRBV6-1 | CASSEWIGGSNNQPQHF | TGTGCCAGCAGTGAATGGATCGGTGGGAGTAACAATCAGCCCCAGCATTTT
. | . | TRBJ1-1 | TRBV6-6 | CASSYRDLGTEAFF | TGTGCCAGCAGTTACAGGGACTTGGGGACTGAAGCTTTCTTT
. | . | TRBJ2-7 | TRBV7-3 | CASSFAIIRGEQYF | TGTGCCAGCAGCTTCGCTATCATACGAGGGGAGCAGTACTTC
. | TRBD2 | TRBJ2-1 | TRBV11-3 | CASSFYYPLAGGTDNEQFF | TGTGCCAGCAGCTTTTATTATCCTTTAGCGGGAGGCACGGACAATGAGCAGTTCTTC
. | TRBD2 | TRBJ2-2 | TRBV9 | CASSPRGLAGSTGELFF | TGTGCCAGCAGCCCCCGTGGACTAGCGGGAAGCACCGGGGAGCTGTTTTTT